The 5 T cell receptor beta chains reported below all come from one sample, sequenced in a study of shared clonotypes between healthy human individuals. Assay used: immunoSEQ multiplex PCR; TCRdb lists only in-frame clones, some missing. Of around 2.1 million clones listed, roughly 91% are singletons. Naive CD8 cells lacked CD45RO, underwent positive selection for CCR7 and left out terminally differentiated effector memory CD45RA+ cells. Sequenced: naive CD8+ T cells from PBMCs. The receptors were sampled from a man between 18 and 29 years old in good health. Some clones in this sample may be carry-over from other donors' samples.

This sequence joins TRBV5-1 and TRBJ2-2, with TRBD1 matching over 7 bases. Germline V gives CDR1 SGHRS, CDR2 YFSETQ. V was pared by 0 bases and J by 4 bases, with 9 bases of the junction left unmatched. The CDR3 extends over 17 amino acids. The CDR3 reads CASSLERQGVVTGELFF. CDR3 nucleotides: TGCGCCAGCAGCTTGGAGAGACAGGGAGTCGTCACCGGGGAGCTGTTTTTT.

Note on this clone: In the same sample, other DNA sequences code for this CDR3. The rearrangement links TRBV5-1 to TRBJ2-3; no clear D gene. The CDR3 is 12 amino acids. V was cut by 2 bases and J by 3 bases, with 4 bases left in between. Germline V gene sequence: CDR1 SGHRS, CDR2 YFSETQ. The CDR3 protein is CASSFGTDTQYF. DNA of the CDR3: TGCGCCAGCAGCTTTGGTACAGATACGCAGTATTTT.

This clone was detected only once. The rearrangement links TRBV4-3 to TRBJ2-7, with D tentatively TRBD2 (5 bases). The ends were cut back, 0 bases at V and 5 bases at J, with 20 bases in the middle. CDR3 length: 17 residues. Germline V gene data show CDR1 as LGHNA and CDR2 as YSLEER. The chain's CDR3 is CASSQDRAERTGDEQYF. In nucleotides, the CDR3 is TGCGCCAGCAGCCAAGATCGTGCGGAAAGAACCGGGGACGAGCAGTACTTC.

The rearrangement uses TRBV11-2 and TRBJ2-7, with D perhaps TRBD1 or TRBD2 (5 bases each). The V and J ends lost 5 bases and 2 bases respectively, with 19 bases between them. Germline lookup yields CDR1 SGHAT and CDR2 FQNNGV. This CDR3 contains 16 residues. CDR3 in DNA: TGTGCCAGCAGCGCCCGGGACGCCGGTTGGGCCTACGAGCAGTACTTC. Encoded protein: CASSARDAGWAYEQYF.

CDR3 loop: CASSPRTGAKNIQYF. CDR3 nucleotide sequence: TGTGCCAGCAGCCCAAGGACAGGAGCCAAAAACATTCAGTACTTC. The V call is TRBV27, the J call TRBJ2-4; TRBD1 matches at 7 bases. The CDR3 spans 15 residues. Germline CDR1 MNHEY, CDR2 SMNVEV (reference sequence). The junction had 5 bases not matched to a gene; V was cut back by 6 bases and J by 0 bases.